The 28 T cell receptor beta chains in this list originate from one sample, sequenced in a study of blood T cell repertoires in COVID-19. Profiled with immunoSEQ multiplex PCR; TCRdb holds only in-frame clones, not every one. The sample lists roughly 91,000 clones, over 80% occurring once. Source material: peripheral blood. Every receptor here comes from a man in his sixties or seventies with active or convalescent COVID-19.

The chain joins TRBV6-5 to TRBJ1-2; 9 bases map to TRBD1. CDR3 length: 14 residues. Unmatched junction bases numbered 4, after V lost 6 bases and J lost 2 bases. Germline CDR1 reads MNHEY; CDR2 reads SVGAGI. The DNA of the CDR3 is TGTGCCAGCAGACCGGGACAGGGAAACTATGGCTACACCTTC. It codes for CASRPGQGNYGYTF.

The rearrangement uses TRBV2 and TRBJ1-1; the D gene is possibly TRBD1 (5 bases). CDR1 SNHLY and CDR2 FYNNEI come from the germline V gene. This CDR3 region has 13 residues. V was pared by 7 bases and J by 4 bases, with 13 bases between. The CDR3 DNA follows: TGTGCCAGCACCGAATCAGGGATCACTGAAGCTTTCTTT. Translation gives CASTESGITEAFF. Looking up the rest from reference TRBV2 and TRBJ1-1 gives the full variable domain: EPEVTQTPSHQVTQMGQEVILRCVPISNHLYFYWYRQILGQKVEFLVSFYNNEISEKSEIFDDQFSVERPDGSNFTLKIRSTKLEDSAMYFCASTESGITEAFFGQGTRLTVV.

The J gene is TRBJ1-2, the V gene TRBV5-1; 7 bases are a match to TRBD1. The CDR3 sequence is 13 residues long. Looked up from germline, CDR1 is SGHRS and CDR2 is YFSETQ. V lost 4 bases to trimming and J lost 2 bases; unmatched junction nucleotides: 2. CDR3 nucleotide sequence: TGCGCCAGCAGCCAGGGACAGAACTATGGCTACACCTTC. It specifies CASSQGQNYGYTF. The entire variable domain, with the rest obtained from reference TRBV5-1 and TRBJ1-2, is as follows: KAGVTQTPRYLIKTRGQQVTLSCSPISGHRSVSWYQQTPGQGLQFLFEYFSETQRNKGNFPGRFSGRQFSNSRSEMNVSTLELGDSALYLCASSQGQNYGYTFGSGTRLTVV.

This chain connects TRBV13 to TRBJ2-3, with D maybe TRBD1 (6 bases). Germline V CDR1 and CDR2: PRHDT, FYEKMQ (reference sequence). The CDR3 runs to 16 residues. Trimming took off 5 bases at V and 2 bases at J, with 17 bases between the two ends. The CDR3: CASSLRTERFTDTQYF. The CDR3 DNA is TGTGCCAGCAGCCTCCGGACAGAACGATTCACAGATACGCAGTATTTT.

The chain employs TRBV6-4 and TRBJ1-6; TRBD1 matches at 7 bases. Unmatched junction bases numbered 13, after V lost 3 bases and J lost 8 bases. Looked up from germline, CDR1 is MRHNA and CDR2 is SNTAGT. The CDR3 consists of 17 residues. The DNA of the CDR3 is TGTGCCAGCAGTGAAGATAAGGGGGCAGCAAAGTATTCACCCCTCCACTTT. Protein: CASSEDKGAAKYSPLHF.

CDR3 amino acids: CASSGGLARGGKETQYF. DNA for the CDR3: TGCGCCAGCAGTGGGGGTCTGGCAAGGGGTGGAAAAGAGACCCAGTACTTC. V usage is TRBV10-2 and J usage is TRBJ2-5; possible D gene TRBD1, 5 bases. Germline V CDR1 and CDR2: WSHSY, SAAADI. V lost 4 bases and J 3 bases, leaving 21 bases between the germline ends. The CDR3 extends over 17 amino acids.

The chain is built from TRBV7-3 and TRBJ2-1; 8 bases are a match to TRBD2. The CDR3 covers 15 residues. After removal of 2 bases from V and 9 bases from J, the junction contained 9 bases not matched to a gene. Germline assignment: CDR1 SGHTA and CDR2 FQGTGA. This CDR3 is CASSLSVAGGGEQFF. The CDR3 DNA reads TGTGCCAGCAGCTTATCGGTTGCGGGGGGCGGTGAGCAGTTCTTC. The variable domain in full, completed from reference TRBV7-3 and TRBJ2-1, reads GAGVSQTPSNKVTEKGKYVELRCDPISGHTALYWYRQSLGQGPEFLIYFQGTGAADDSGLPNDRFFAVRPEGSVSTLKIQRTERGDSAVYLCASSLSVAGGGEQFFGPGTRLTVL.

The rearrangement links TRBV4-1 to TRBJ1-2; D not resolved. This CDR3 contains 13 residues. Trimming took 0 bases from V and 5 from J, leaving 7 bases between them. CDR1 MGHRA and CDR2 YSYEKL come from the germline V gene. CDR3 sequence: CASSQDGLYGYTF. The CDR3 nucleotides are TGCGCCAGCAGCCAAGACGGTCTGTATGGCTACACCTTC.

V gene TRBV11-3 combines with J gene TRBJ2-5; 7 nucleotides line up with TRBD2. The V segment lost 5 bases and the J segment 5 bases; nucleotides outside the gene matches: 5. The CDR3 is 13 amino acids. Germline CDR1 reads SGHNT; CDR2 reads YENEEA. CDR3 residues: CASSRGGGETQYF. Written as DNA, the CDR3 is TGTGCCAGCAGCAGAGGCGGGGGTGAGACCCAGTACTTC.

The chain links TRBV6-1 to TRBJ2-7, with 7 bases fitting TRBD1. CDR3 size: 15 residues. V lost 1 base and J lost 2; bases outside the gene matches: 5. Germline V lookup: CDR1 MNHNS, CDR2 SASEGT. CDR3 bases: TGTGCCAGCAGTGAAGAAGGGGGCAGGGCCTACGAGCAGTACTTC. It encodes CASSEEGGRAYEQYF.

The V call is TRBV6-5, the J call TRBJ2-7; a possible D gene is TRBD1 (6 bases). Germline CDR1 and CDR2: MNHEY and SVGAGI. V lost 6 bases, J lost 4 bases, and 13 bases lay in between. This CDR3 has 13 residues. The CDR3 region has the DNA TGTGCCAGCAGGGGCCTAACAGGGTACGAGCAGTACTTC. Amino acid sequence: CASRGLTGYEQYF.

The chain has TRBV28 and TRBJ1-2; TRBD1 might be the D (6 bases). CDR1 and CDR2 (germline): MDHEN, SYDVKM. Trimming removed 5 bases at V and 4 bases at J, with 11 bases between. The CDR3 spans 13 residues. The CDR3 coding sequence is TGTGCCAGCAGTAGACAGGAAAGCTATGGCTACACCTTC. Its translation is CASSRQESYGYTF.

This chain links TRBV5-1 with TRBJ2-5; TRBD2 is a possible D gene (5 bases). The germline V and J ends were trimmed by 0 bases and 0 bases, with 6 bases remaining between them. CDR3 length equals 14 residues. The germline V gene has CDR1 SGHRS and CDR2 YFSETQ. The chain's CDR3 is CASSLAGNQETQYF. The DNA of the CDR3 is TGCGCCAGCAGCTTGGCCGGGAACCAAGAGACCCAGTACTTC.

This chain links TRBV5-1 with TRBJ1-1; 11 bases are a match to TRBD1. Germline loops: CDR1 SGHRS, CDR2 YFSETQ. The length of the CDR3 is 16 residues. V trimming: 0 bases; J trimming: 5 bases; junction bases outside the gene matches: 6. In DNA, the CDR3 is TGCGCCAGCAGCTTGGCCGGACAGGGGGCGAGTACTGAAGCTTTCTTT. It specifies CASSLAGQGASTEAFF.

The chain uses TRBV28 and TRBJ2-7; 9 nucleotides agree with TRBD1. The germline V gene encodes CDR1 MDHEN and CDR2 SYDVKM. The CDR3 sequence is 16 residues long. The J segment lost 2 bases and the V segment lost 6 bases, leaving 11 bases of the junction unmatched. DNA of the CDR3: TGTGCCAGCAGCCTAACCAGGGGGACAGGGCCCTACGAGCAGTACTTC. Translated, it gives CASSLTRGTGPYEQYF.

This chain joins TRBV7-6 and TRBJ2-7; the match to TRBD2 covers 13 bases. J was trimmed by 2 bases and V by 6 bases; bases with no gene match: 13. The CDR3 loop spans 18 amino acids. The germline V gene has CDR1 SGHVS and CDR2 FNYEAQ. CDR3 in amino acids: CASRRTSGGAGYPYEQYF. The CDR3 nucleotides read TGTGCCAGCAGGCGGACTAGCGGGGGCGCGGGGTACCCCTACGAGCAGTACTTC.

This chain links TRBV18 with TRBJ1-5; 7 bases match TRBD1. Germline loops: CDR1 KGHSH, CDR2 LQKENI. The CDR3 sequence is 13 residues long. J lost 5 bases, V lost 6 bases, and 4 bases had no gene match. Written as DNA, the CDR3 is TGTGCCAGCTCCCAAGGACAGGATCAGCCCCAGCATTTT. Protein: CASSQGQDQPQHF.

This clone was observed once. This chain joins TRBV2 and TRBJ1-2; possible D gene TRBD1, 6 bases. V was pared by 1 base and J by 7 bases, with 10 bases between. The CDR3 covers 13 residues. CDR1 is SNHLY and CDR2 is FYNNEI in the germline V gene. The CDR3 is CASSEDRVSGYTF. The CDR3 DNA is TGTGCCAGCAGTGAAGACAGGGTCTCTGGCTACACCTTC.

The CDR3 DNA sequence: TGCAGCGTTGAGAGGACAGGGGGTGAAAAACTGTTTTTT. Its translation is CSVERTGGEKLFF. V gene TRBV29-1 combines with J gene TRBJ1-4, with TRBD1 identical over 10 bases. J was trimmed by 7 bases and V by 3 bases; bases with no gene match: 2. There are 13 residues in the CDR3. Germline lookup yields CDR1 SQVTM and CDR2 ANQGSEA.

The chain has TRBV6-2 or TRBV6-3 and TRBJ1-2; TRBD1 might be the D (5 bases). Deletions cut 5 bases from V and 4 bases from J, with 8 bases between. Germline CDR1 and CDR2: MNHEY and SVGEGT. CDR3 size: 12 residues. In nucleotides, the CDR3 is TGTGCCAGCAGTCAGGGATTCTATGGCTACACCTTC. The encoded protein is CASSQGFYGYTF.

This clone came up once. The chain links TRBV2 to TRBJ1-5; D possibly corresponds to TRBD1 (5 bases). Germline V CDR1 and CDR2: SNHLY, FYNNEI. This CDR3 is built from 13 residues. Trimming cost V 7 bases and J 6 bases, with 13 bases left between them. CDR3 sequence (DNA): TGTGCCAGCACAAAGGAGGGGCTTCAGCCCCAGCATTTT. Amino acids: CASTKEGLQPQHF.

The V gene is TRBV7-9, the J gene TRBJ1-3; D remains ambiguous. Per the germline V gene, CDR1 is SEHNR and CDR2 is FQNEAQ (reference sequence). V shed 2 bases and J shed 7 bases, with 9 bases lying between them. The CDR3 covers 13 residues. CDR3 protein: CASSLQVRNTIYF. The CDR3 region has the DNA TGTGCCAGCAGCTTACAAGTACGGAACACCATATATTTT.

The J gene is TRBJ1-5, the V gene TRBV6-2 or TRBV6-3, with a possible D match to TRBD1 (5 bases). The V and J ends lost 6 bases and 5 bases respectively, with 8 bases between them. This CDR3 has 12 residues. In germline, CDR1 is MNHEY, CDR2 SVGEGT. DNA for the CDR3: TGTGCCAGCAGCGAGACAGATCAGCCCCAGCATTTT. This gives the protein CASSETDQPQHF.

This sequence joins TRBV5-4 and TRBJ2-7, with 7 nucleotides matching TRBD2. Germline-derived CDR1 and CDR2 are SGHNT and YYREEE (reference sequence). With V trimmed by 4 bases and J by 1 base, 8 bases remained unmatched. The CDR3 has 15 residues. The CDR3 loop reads CASSPSAGESYEQYF. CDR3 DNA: TGTGCCAGCAGCCCATCGGCGGGGGAATCCTACGAGCAGTACTTC.

In DNA form, the CDR3 reads TGTGCCAGCAGATCCGCCGGACAGCGAAACACTGAAGCTTTCTTT. This sequence encodes CASRSAGQRNTEAFF. The V call is TRBV6-5, the J call TRBJ1-1; D might be TRBD1 (6 bases). The V end lost 6 bases, the J end lost 2 bases, and 16 bases lay between the germline ends. This CDR3 region has 15 residues. The germline gives CDR1 MNHEY, CDR2 SVGAGI.

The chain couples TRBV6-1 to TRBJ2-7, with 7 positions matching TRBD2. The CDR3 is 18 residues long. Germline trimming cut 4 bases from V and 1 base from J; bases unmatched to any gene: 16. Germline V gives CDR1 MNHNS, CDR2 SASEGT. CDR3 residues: CASSARGGALRGSYEQYF. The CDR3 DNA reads TGTGCCAGCAGTGCCCGCGGGGGTGCATTACGGGGGTCCTACGAGCAGTACTTC.

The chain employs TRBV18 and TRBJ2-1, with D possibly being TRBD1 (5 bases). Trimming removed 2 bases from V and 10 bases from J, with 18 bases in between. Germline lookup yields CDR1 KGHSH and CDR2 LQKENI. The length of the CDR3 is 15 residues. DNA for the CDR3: TGTGCCAGCTCACCATTAATCGAAAGGGGCTGGGAGCAGTTCTTC. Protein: CASSPLIERGWEQFF.

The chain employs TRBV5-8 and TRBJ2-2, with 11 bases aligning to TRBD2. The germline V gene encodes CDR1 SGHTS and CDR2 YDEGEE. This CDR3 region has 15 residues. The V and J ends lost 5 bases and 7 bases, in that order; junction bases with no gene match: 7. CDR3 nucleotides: TGTGCCAGCAGATTAGCGGGGGGGCGACACGGGGAGCTGTTTTTT. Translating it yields CASRLAGGRHGELFF.